These 24 T cell receptor beta chains were sequenced from one sample in a study of blood T cell repertoires in COVID-19. The method was immunoSEQ multiplex PCR; TCRdb's version includes in-frame clones alone and lacks a portion of them. The table shows about 250,000 clones, with about 82% occurring only once. The sequenced sample was peripheral blood. The source is a man aged 45 to 65 with active or convalescent COVID-19.

A single count supports this clone. The CDR3 reads CASSNPGTSGRRNEQFF. The CDR3 nucleotides are TGTGCCAGTAGTAACCCCGGGACTAGCGGGAGGAGGAATGAGCAGTTCTTC. The genes are TRBV19 and TRBJ2-1; 15 bases align to TRBD2. Unmatched junction bases numbered 8, after V lost 4 bases and J lost 7 bases. The CDR3 runs to 17 residues. Germline CDR1 and CDR2: LNHDA and SQIVND (reference sequence). The full variable domain, its missing parts supplied by reference TRBV19 and TRBJ2-1, is DGGITQSPKYLFRKEGQNVTLSCEQNLNHDAMYWYRQDPGQGLRLIYYSQIVNDFQKGDIAEGYSVSREKKESFPLTVTSAQKNPTAFYLCASSNPGTSGRRNEQFFGPGTRLTVL.

This chain uses TRBV6-5 with TRBJ2-3, with 9 bases matching TRBD2. V lost 10 bases, J lost 1 base, and 9 bases stayed unmatched. CDR1 is MNHEY, CDR2 SVGAGI, per germline. This CDR3 is built from 15 residues. CDR3 in DNA: TGTGCCATCAAAGAATGGACTAGCGGCACAGATACGCAGTATTTT. Its protein is CAIKEWTSGTDTQYF.

This clone has a handful of counts. V and J are TRBV14 and TRBJ1-1, with TRBD1 identical over 10 bases. CDR3 length: 16 residues. Trimming removed 1 base from V and 5 bases from J; junction bases left unmatched: 7. Germline CDR1 reads SGHDN; CDR2 reads FVKESK. The CDR3 loop reads CASSQGDRGRGTEAFF. In DNA, the CDR3 is TGTGCCAGCAGCCAAGGGGACAGGGGTCGGGGGACTGAAGCTTTCTTT.

The sample holds a few counts of this clone. The V gene is TRBV28, the J gene TRBJ2-3; 14 bases are shared with TRBD2. With V trimmed by 1 base and J by 4 bases, 4 bases remained unmatched. The CDR3 has 17 residues. CDR1 and CDR2 from the germline V gene are MDHEN and SYDVKM. CDR3 sequence (DNA): TGTGCCAGCAGTTTATTTTCGGGACTAGCGGGAGCAGATACGCAGTATTTT. It translates to CASSLFSGLAGADTQYF.

The chain recombines TRBV5-4 with TRBJ2-1; 10 bases are shared with TRBD2. The junction had 5 bases not matched to a gene; V was cut back by 0 bases and J by 8 bases. The germline V gene has CDR1 SGHNT and CDR2 YYREEE (reference sequence). This CDR3 is built from 15 residues. CDR3 sequence (DNA): TGTGCCAGCAGCTTGGATCTAGCGGGAGCCCATGAGCAGTTCTTC. Its protein is CASSLDLAGAHEQFF.

The genes are TRBV11-2 and TRBJ2-2; D is undetermined. The CDR3 has 14 amino acids. CDR1 SGHAT and CDR2 FQNNGV come from the germline V gene. V shed 5 bases and J shed 4 bases, with 11 bases lying between them. The CDR3 bases are TGTGCCAGCAGCCCCTACAGCTCCACCGGGGAGCTGTTTTTT. It yields the protein CASSPYSSTGELFF.

This chain uses TRBV19 with TRBJ2-6; 8 bases line up with TRBD2. Germline CDR1 LNHDA, CDR2 SQIVND (reference sequence). Germline trimming cut 5 bases from V and 4 bases from J; bases unmatched to any gene: 19. CDR3 size: 20 residues. The CDR3 DNA is TGTGCCAGTAGTCCCCTCCTTCGCCGGGGGGGTAGGGCGGGGGCCAACGTCCTGACTTTC. This sequence encodes CASSPLLRRGGRAGANVLTF. The full variable domain, its missing parts supplied by reference TRBV19 and TRBJ2-6, is DGGITQSPKYLFRKEGQNVTLSCEQNLNHDAMYWYRQDPGQGLRLIYYSQIVNDFQKGDIAEGYSVSREKKESFPLTVTSAQKNPTAFYLCASSPLLRRGGRAGANVLTFGAGSRLTVL.

CDR3 in amino acids: CASTLGTGNTEAFF. CDR3 DNA: TGTGCCAGTACCCTTGGCACAGGGAACACTGAAGCTTTCTTT. V and J are TRBV19 and TRBJ1-1; maybe TRBD1 (5 bases). Germline loops: CDR1 LNHDA, CDR2 SQIVND (reference sequence). Trimming pared 7 bases from V and 1 base from J, leaving 13 bases between. This CDR3 has 14 amino acids. Drawing the rest from reference TRBV19 and TRBJ1-1, the complete variable domain is DGGITQSPKYLFRKEGQNVTLSCEQNLNHDAMYWYRQDPGQGLRLIYYSQIVNDFQKGDIAEGYSVSREKKESFPLTVTSAQKNPTAFYLCASTLGTGNTEAFFGQGTRLTVV.

The rearrangement uses TRBV30 and TRBJ2-7, with D unresolved. This CDR3 region has 13 residues. CDR1 is GTSNPN, CDR2 SVGIG, per germline (reference sequence). Trimming pared 2 bases from V and 1 base from J, leaving 9 bases between. The CDR3 loop reads CAWSQVFSYEQYF. CDR3 coding DNA: TGTGCCTGGAGTCAGGTCTTTTCCTACGAGCAGTACTTC.

The chain links TRBV5-1 to TRBJ2-1; possible D gene TRBD1, 6 bases. V lost 4 bases to trimming and J lost 6 bases, with 11 bases between them. The germline V gene encodes CDR1 SGHRS and CDR2 YFSETQ. The length of the CDR3 is 13 residues. The DNA of the CDR3 is TGCGCCAGCAGCACACAGGGTGGCAATGAGCAGTTCTTC. Amino acid sequence: CASSTQGGNEQFF.

The rearrangement joins TRBV7-3 to TRBJ2-2, with TRBD2 identical over 8 bases. Germline CDR1 reads SGHTA; CDR2 reads FQGTGA. The V and J ends lost 4 bases and 6 bases, in that order; junction bases with no gene match: 4. The CDR3 is made up of 14 amino acids. CDR3 sequence: CASSSGRVAGELFF. The CDR3 coding sequence is TGTGCCAGCAGCTCCGGGAGGGTGGCCGGGGAGCTGTTTTTT.

In its sample, this clone was seen once. The rearrangement links TRBV30 to TRBJ2-1; tentatively, D is TRBD1 (6 bases). The CDR3 extends over 16 amino acids. V lost 4 bases and J 7 bases, leaving 23 bases between the germline ends. Per the germline V gene, CDR1 is GTSNPN and CDR2 is SVGIG (reference sequence). The DNA for the CDR3 is TGTGCCTGGAAGATAAAGTCGGGACACCTATTGAATGAGCAGTTCTTC. It specifies CAWKIKSGHLLNEQFF.

This chain connects TRBV2 to TRBJ2-7; TRBD2 agrees at 8 bases. Germline V lookup: CDR1 SNHLY, CDR2 FYNNEI. The CDR3 sequence is 15 residues long. V shed 6 bases, J shed 1 base, and the junction held 8 bases outside the gene matches. The CDR3 region is CASRLGTRSSYEQYF. For the CDR3, the DNA is TGTGCCAGCAGGCTGGGGACTAGATCTTCCTACGAGCAGTACTTC.

This clone occurred once. The V gene is TRBV19, the J gene TRBJ1-2; D remains ambiguous. CDR3 length equals 15 residues. CDR1 and CDR2 (germline): LNHDA, SQIVND (reference sequence). The V gene lost 0 bases and the J gene lost 4 bases, with 12 bases spanning the gap. The DNA for the CDR3 is TGTGCCAGTAGTATAGATCTCAGGCGAGCCTATGGCTACACCTTC. This gives the protein CASSIDLRRAYGYTF.

A few counts support this clone. V and J are TRBV19 and TRBJ1-3, with no clear D. This CDR3 comprises 13 residues. Germline V gives CDR1 LNHDA, CDR2 SQIVND (reference sequence). CDR3 protein: CAARPVSGNTIYF. The DNA for the CDR3 is TGTGCTGCCAGGCCGGTCTCTGGAAACACCATATATTTT.

The chain joins TRBV28 to TRBJ2-1; the D gene is possibly TRBD2 (7 bases). The germline V and J ends were trimmed by 7 bases and 5 bases, with 18 bases remaining between them. CDR1 and CDR2 (germline): MDHEN, SYDVKM. The CDR3 runs to 15 residues. CDR3 nucleotides: TGTGCCAGCATCCGAGGGGGGGGACACGACAATGAGCAGTTCTTC. It encodes CASIRGGGHDNEQFF.

The chain recombines TRBV6-1 with TRBJ2-7; 8 bases agree with TRBD2. The ends lost 5 bases at V and 5 bases at J; junction bases unmatched: 5. From germline, CDR1 is MNHNS and CDR2 SASEGT. This CDR3 region has 13 residues. The CDR3 loop is CASSPSGSHEQYF. Here the CDR3 DNA reads TGTGCCAGCAGTCCCAGCGGGAGTCACGAGCAGTACTTC.

This chain uses TRBV9 with TRBJ2-7; the match to TRBD1 covers 7 bases. V shed 0 bases, J shed 0 bases, and the junction held 3 bases outside the gene matches. The germline CDR1 and CDR2 sequences are SGDLS and YYNGEE. This CDR3 has 15 amino acids. DNA of the CDR3: TGTGCCAGCAGCGTAGAAGGGGGCACCTCCTACGAGCAGTACTTC. Its protein is CASSVEGGTSYEQYF. The variable domain in full, completed from reference TRBV9 and TRBJ2-7, reads DSGVTQTPKHLITATGQRVTLRCSPRSGDLSVYWYQQSLDQGLQFLIQYYNGEERAKGNILERFSAQQFPDLHSELNLSSLELGDSALYFCASSVEGGTSYEQYFGPGTRLTVT.

CDR3 sequence: CASSQDITGRYGYTF. The CDR3 DNA reads TGTGCCAGCAGCCAAGATATCACAGGGAGATATGGCTACACCTTC. The chain links TRBV4-2 to TRBJ1-2; D is possibly TRBD1 (6 bases). Germline V gives CDR1 LGHNA, CDR2 YNFKEQ. CDR3 length equals 15 residues. The germline V and J ends were trimmed by 0 bases and 5 bases, with 13 bases remaining between them.

The rearrangement joins TRBV7-9 to TRBJ1-1; D possibly corresponds to TRBD1 (5 bases). Per germline, CDR1 SEHNR and CDR2 FQNEAQ (reference sequence). Trimming took 4 bases from V and 11 from J, leaving 26 bases between them. This CDR3 is built from 16 residues. The CDR3, as DNA: TGTGCCAGCAGCTCGACCGCCGGGACTTACCCTTTGCGGGCTTTCTTT. Translation gives CASSSTAGTYPLRAFF.

The chain combines TRBV16 with TRBJ1-1, with a weak D call TRBD1 (5 bases). The germline gives CDR1 KGHSY, CDR2 FQNENV. This CDR3 comprises 14 residues. Trimming removed 0 bases at V and 7 bases at J, with 12 bases between. CDR3 region: CASSQSAGRGEAFF. The CDR3 DNA reads TGTGCCAGCAGCCAATCGGCAGGGCGGGGTGAAGCTTTCTTT.

Of note for this clone: One end of the junction does not line up with germline, which may come from a read error. The chain is built from TRBV12-3 or TRBV12-4 and TRBJ2-7; D is undetermined. CDR3 size: 12 residues. The CDR3 DNA is TGTGCCAGCAGTTTCCCAGCGCAAGAGCGGTACTTC. This sequence encodes CASSFPAQERYF.

V is TRBV10-3 and J is TRBJ1-5, with D tentatively TRBD1 (5 bases). CDR3 length: 15 residues. In germline, CDR1 is ENHRY, CDR2 SYGVKD. The V and J ends lost 0 bases and 2 bases respectively, with 8 bases between them. The CDR3 region has the DNA TGTGCCATCAGTGAGTCTTGGGGGGGCAATCAGCCCCAGCATTTT. Encoded protein: CAISESWGGNQPQHF.

The chain combines TRBV28 with TRBJ2-1; D gene uncertain. V lost 5 bases, J lost 12 bases, and 17 bases lay in between. Looked up from germline, CDR1 is MDHEN and CDR2 is SYDVKM. The CDR3 has 13 amino acids. The CDR3 region has the DNA TGTGCCAGCAGTCCCCCGCCGGCAGAGGTGCAGTTCTTC. It specifies CASSPPPAEVQFF.